The rows below give T cell receptor beta chains drawn from one sample of a study of blood T cell repertoires in COVID-19. Profiled with immunoSEQ multiplex PCR; TCRdb holds only in-frame clones, not every one. The profile shows around 92,000 clones, around 74% of them singletons. What was sequenced was peripheral blood. The receptors shown here come from a man between 65 and 80 years old with COVID-19, enrolled during active disease. Both conserved end residues are part of each CDR3.

>TRBV5-1
CASSSGQGAGSPLHF
>TRBV2
CASRRDRGRWYEQYF
>TRBV5-4
CASSTTGGSYNEQFF
>TRBV2
CASSKSPDTQYF
>TRBV5-4
CASSLNSDNEKLFF
>TRBV3-1/TRBV3-2
CASGGGQGGAYEQYF
>TRBV11-3
CASSLVLGGTGELFF
>TRBV6-1
CASSEVYKGHRGDTQYF
>TRBV5-1
CASSLQGGIGNEQFF
>TRBV27
CASSLSGLHNEQFF
>TRBV28
CASSLFGSRVRETQYF
>TRBV28
CASSWDYSTDTQYF
>TRBV7-9
CASSWDSLTHSSGNTIYF
>TRBV14
CASSQDHAGYYGYTF
>TRBV7-2
CASSLMQGPYNSPLHF
>TRBV14
CASSQTLYTGGLTF
>TRBV9
CASSSLAGGATDTQYF